Following are 25 T cell receptor beta chains from one sample sequenced in a study of CD8+ T cells in alopecia areata. Treatment given: oral pan-JAK inhibitor, 5-10 mg twice daily. The sequencing template was cDNA reverse transcribed from extracted RNA. Using immunoSEQ multiplex PCR, the repertoire was profiled, and TCRdb retains in-frame clones only, with some absent. The repertoire holds 150,000 to 200,000 clones, with about half as singletons. The sample consisted of CD8+ T cells sorted from blood, taken around week 54, from a patient treated with tofacitinib. Source of these receptors: a human donor with alopecia areata.

The chain combines TRBV6-5 with TRBJ2-7, with 9 bases aligning to TRBD1. V was pared by 0 bases and J by 6 bases, with 6 bases of the junction left unmatched. CDR3 size: 15 residues. The germline gives CDR1 MNHEY, CDR2 SVGAGI. CDR3 nucleotide sequence: TGTGCCAGCAGTTACTCGGGGACAGGGCAAAGCGAGCAGTACTTC. Its translation: CASSYSGTGQSEQYF.

This chain joins TRBV19 and TRBJ2-4; no firm D call. Trimming removed 8 bases from V and 3 bases from J, with 14 bases in between. Looked up from germline, CDR1 is LNHDA and CDR2 is SQIVND (reference sequence). This CDR3 is 14 amino acids long. CDR3 residues: CASQGVFDKNIQYF. The CDR3 DNA is TGTGCCAGTCAAGGAGTGTTCGACAAAAACATTCAGTACTTC.

The table lists this clone with a count of one. The CDR3 region has the DNA TGTGCCAGCAGCCAAGATTTCGGTATCGATACGCAGTATTTT. Its translation: CASSQDFGIDTQYF. The rearrangement links TRBV4-2 to TRBJ2-3; D remains unclear. The CDR3 has 14 amino acids. V dropped 0 bases and J dropped 6 bases, with 10 bases sitting between them. Germline V gene sequence: CDR1 LGHNA, CDR2 YNFKEQ.

The gene calls are TRBV9 and TRBJ2-1; maybe TRBD2 (7 bases). Trimming removed 0 bases at V and 1 base at J, with 11 bases between. Germline lookup yields CDR1 SGDLS and CDR2 YYNGEE. This CDR3 has 16 amino acids. CDR3 in amino acids: CASSVAEGGSYNEQFF. In DNA form, the CDR3 reads TGTGCCAGCAGCGTAGCGGAGGGGGGGTCCTACAATGAGCAGTTCTTC.

This chain links TRBV29-1 with TRBJ1-1, with D possibly matching TRBD1 (6 bases). The CDR3 covers 14 residues. The germline V and J ends were trimmed by 3 bases and 3 bases, with 14 bases remaining between them. From germline, CDR1 is SQVTM and CDR2 ANQGSEA. CDR3 in amino acids: CSVDHQGWDTEAFF. The DNA for the CDR3 is TGCAGCGTTGATCATCAGGGGTGGGACACTGAAGCTTTCTTT.

The V and J genes are TRBV6-5 and TRBJ2-1; 11 nucleotides line up with TRBD2. Trimming cost V 6 bases and J 4 bases; bases outside gene matches: 5. Germline CDR1 MNHEY, CDR2 SVGAGI. The CDR3 contains 15 residues. The CDR3 spells CASRLSGGVYNEQFF. The CDR3 bases are TGTGCCAGCAGACTTAGCGGGGGGGTTTACAATGAGCAGTTCTTC.

The chain employs TRBV29-1 and TRBJ1-1; no definite D call. The V and J ends lost 4 bases and 2 bases respectively, with 14 bases between them. CDR3 length equals 14 residues. CDR1 is SQVTM and CDR2 is ANQGSEA in the germline V gene. DNA for the CDR3: TGCAGCGTTGCCTCGGTTGGGAGAAACACTGAAGCTTTCTTT. This sequence encodes CSVASVGRNTEAFF. Combining the CDR3 with reference TRBV29-1 and TRBJ1-1 gives the whole variable domain SAVISQKPSRDICQRGTSLTIQCQVDSQVTMMFWYRQQPGQSLTLIATANQGSEATYESGFVIDKFPISRPNLTFSTLTVSNMSPEDSSIYLCSVASVGRNTEAFFGQGTRLTVV.

The chain employs TRBV6-5 and TRBJ1-2; the D is unclear. The CDR3 is made up of 15 amino acids. CDR1 and CDR2 from the germline V gene are MNHEY and SVGAGI. The V gene lost 8 bases and the J gene lost 4 bases, with 20 bases spanning the gap. The CDR3 reads CASQRPGGSTYGYTF. The CDR3 nucleotides read TGTGCCAGCCAACGCCCAGGAGGCAGCACCTATGGCTACACCTTC.

The chain links TRBV4-1 to TRBJ2-5; maybe TRBD2 (6 bases). CDR1 and CDR2 from the germline V gene are MGHRA and YSYEKL. V was shortened by 4 bases and J by 5 bases, with 17 bases between the two germline ends. There are 15 residues in the CDR3. The CDR3 region is CASSRGLANGETQYF. The CDR3 DNA reads as TGCGCCAGCAGCCGGGGACTGGCTAATGGCGAGACCCAGTACTTC.

CDR3: CASRTGKYEQYF. The DNA for the CDR3 is TGTGCCAGCAGGACAGGGAAGTACGAGCAGTACTTC. The chain recombines TRBV6-5 with TRBJ2-7; 7 nucleotides agree with TRBD1. The trim removed 6 bases at V and 4 bases at J, leaving 3 bases unmatched. In germline, CDR1 is MNHEY, CDR2 SVGAGI. There are 12 residues in the CDR3.

This rearrangement joins TRBV11-2 to TRBJ2-3, with D unclear. Germline V gives CDR1 SGHAT, CDR2 FQNNGV. This CDR3 is 15 amino acids long. Trimming stripped 5 bases from V and 4 bases from J, with 16 bases between. CDR3: CASSPAGSQADTQYF. For the CDR3, the DNA is TGTGCCAGCAGCCCAGCCGGGTCTCAGGCAGATACGCAGTATTTT.

The rearrangement links TRBV7-9 to TRBJ1-6; D is unclear. Per the germline V gene, CDR1 is SEHNR and CDR2 is FQNEAQ (reference sequence). Trimming cost V 5 bases and J 9 bases, with 14 bases left between them. The length of the CDR3 is 14 residues. CDR3 protein: CASSPQERGSPLHF. The CDR3 DNA reads as TGTGCCAGCAGCCCCCAGGAGAGAGGTTCACCCCTCCACTTT.

The chain has TRBV14 and TRBJ1-1, with D unclear. V gave up 1 base and J gave up 1 base, with 4 bases separating them. Germline loops: CDR1 SGHDN, CDR2 FVKESK. This CDR3 contains 13 residues. CDR3 DNA sequence: TGTGCCAGCAGCCAAGTCCCGAACACTGAAGCTTTCTTT. This sequence encodes CASSQVPNTEAFF.

J is TRBJ2-2 and V is TRBV6-5; TRBD1 matches 8 bases. The CDR3 spans 14 residues. Germline assignment: CDR1 MNHEY and CDR2 SVGAGI. Germline trimming cut 8 bases from V and 4 bases from J; bases unmatched to any gene: 6. The chain's CDR3 is CASGQGASTGELFF. In DNA, the CDR3 is TGTGCCAGCGGGCAGGGGGCGAGCACCGGGGAGCTGTTTTTT.

The chain couples TRBV29-1 to TRBJ2-3; D is unclear. The CDR3 sequence is 14 residues long. V lost 2 bases, J lost 4 bases, and 13 bases lay in between. Germline CDR1 is SQVTM and CDR2 is ANQGSEA. The CDR3 reads CSVERAGRPDTQYF. The CDR3 DNA sequence: TGCAGCGTTGAAAGGGCCGGACGCCCAGATACGCAGTATTTT.

The gene calls are TRBV19 and TRBJ1-5; D ambiguous. The CDR3 is made up of 16 amino acids. V was shortened by 2 bases and J by 5 bases, with 16 bases between the two germline ends. CDR1 and CDR2 from the germline V gene are LNHDA and SQIVND (reference sequence). CDR3 region: CASSIHQIAGDQPQHF. The CDR3 region has the DNA TGTGCCAGTAGTATACACCAGATTGCCGGTGATCAGCCCCAGCATTTT.

The chain joins TRBV30 to TRBJ1-1; D remains unclear. This CDR3 has 16 amino acids. Trimming shortened V by 0 bases and J by 0 bases, and 14 bases separated the two germline ends. CDR1 is GTSNPN, CDR2 SVGIG, per germline (reference sequence). CDR3 coding DNA: TGTGCCTGGAGTGTCTGGGGAACGGGCGTGAACACTGAAGCTTTCTTT. The encoded protein is CAWSVWGTGVNTEAFF. The whole variable domain, filled in from reference TRBV30 and TRBJ1-1, reads SQTIHQWPATLVQPVGSPLSLECTVEGTSNPNLYWYRQAAGRGLQLLFYSVGIGQISSEVPQNLSASRPQDRQFILSSKKLLLSDSGFYLCAWSVWGTGVNTEAFFGQGTRLTVV.

This clone has more than one count but fewer than ten. V and J are TRBV30 and TRBJ2-7; D gene ambiguous. This CDR3 is built from 13 residues. The germline CDR1 and CDR2 sequences are GTSNPN and SVGIG (reference sequence). V lost 2 bases, J lost 6 bases, and 14 bases lay in between. The CDR3 spells CAWSPSAVGEQYF. The CDR3 DNA is TGTGCCTGGAGTCCCTCGGCGGTAGGCGAGCAGTACTTC.

About this clone: The same CDR3 also results from other DNA sequences found in this sample. This chain uses TRBV13 with TRBJ2-3; D remains unclear. The CDR3 runs to 12 residues. Germline V gene lookup returns CDR1 PRHDT and CDR2 FYEKMQ (reference sequence). Trimming took off 1 base at V and 4 bases at J, with 3 bases between the two ends. The CDR3 nucleotides are TGTGCCAGCAGCTTAGTGCCAGATACGCAGTATTTT. Amino acids: CASSLVPDTQYF.

This clone has more than one count but fewer than ten. The chain links TRBV30 to TRBJ2-5; no reliable D call. Germline V CDR1 and CDR2: GTSNPN, SVGIG (reference sequence). Trimming cost V 6 bases and J 5 bases, with 22 bases left between them. CDR3 length: 15 amino acids. CDR3 sequence reads: CACNRHSGNWETQYF. In nucleotides, the CDR3 is TGTGCCTGCAACAGACATTCGGGTAACTGGGAGACCCAGTACTTC.

This clone was seen just once. V is TRBV19 and J is TRBJ2-7; 9 nucleotides line up with TRBD1. J lost 3 bases, V lost 5 bases, and 8 bases had no gene match. The CDR3 runs to 15 residues. Germline loops: CDR1 LNHDA, CDR2 SQIVND (reference sequence). As DNA, the CDR3 is TGTGCCAGTAGTCCTTGGACAGGGGCTCACTACGAGCAGTACTTC. This encodes CASSPWTGAHYEQYF.

The table lists this clone with a few counts. The V gene is TRBV5-4, the J gene TRBJ2-1; D gene uncertain. The CDR3 has 13 amino acids. Germline lookup yields CDR1 SGHNT and CDR2 YYREEE (reference sequence). V lost 0 bases to trimming and J lost 7 bases, with 8 bases between them. The CDR3 here is CASSLAEPNEQFF. The CDR3 nucleotides read TGTGCCAGCAGCTTGGCGGAGCCGAATGAGCAGTTCTTC.

In this sample, this clone turned up once. The chain joins TRBV6-1 to TRBJ2-3; 9 bases fit TRBD1. The CDR3 spans 14 residues. Trimming took 6 bases from V and 2 from J; bases not matched to a gene: 3. Germline-derived CDR1 and CDR2 are MNHNS and SASEGT. The DNA of the CDR3 is TGTGCCAGCAGAAACAGGGGGCCCACAGATACGCAGTATTTT. It encodes CASRNRGPTDTQYF.

The chain recombines TRBV5-1 with TRBJ2-7; D uncertain. CDR3 length: 15 amino acids. The V end was cut by 0 bases, the J end by 3 bases, with 13 bases between. Germline V gives CDR1 SGHRS, CDR2 YFSETQ. The CDR3 reads CASSLVWGIVYEQYF. DNA for the CDR3: TGCGCCAGCAGCTTGGTCTGGGGAATCGTCTACGAGCAGTACTTC.

This chain connects TRBV5-4 to TRBJ1-1; D perhaps matches TRBD1 (6 bases). The CDR3 runs 15 residues. Germline loops: CDR1 SGHNT, CDR2 YYREEE (reference sequence). Trimming cost V 3 bases and J 1 base, with 13 bases left between them. The CDR3 bases are TGTGCCAGCAGCTCCTTGGACAGATCGAACACTGAAGCTTTCTTT. Protein sequence: CASSSLDRSNTEAFF.